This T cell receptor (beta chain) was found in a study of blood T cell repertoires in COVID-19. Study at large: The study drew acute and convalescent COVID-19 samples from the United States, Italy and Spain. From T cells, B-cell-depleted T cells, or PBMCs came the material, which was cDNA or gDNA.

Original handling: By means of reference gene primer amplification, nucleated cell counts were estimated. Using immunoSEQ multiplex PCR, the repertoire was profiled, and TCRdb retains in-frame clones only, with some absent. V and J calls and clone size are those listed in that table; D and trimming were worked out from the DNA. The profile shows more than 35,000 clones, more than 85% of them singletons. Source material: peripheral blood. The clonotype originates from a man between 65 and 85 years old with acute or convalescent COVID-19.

The CDR3 protein is CASSEGRQPQHF. CDR3 bases: TGTGCCAGCAGTGAAGGGAGGCAGCCCCAGCATTTT. The genes are TRBV2 and TRBJ1-5; D unresolved. The CDR3 runs to 12 residues. Trimming pared 1 base from V and 7 bases from J, leaving 5 bases between. The germline V gene has CDR1 SNHLY and CDR2 FYNNEI.